The 30 T cell receptor beta chains below all came from one sample that was sequenced in a study of monozygotic twins with inflammatory bowel disease. TCRdb reworked the 5' RACE reads into one entry per CDR3 protein, no DNA. This listing includes some 440,000 distinct CDR3 sequences. The material sequenced was blood. Receptor source: a human donor with ulcerative colitis or Crohn's disease, or a healthy co-twin of an affected twin (not recorded which).

This chain links TRBV4-2 with TRBJ2-5; TCRdb outputs TRBD1, but without DNA this stays unchecked. CDR3 length equals 14 residues. Germline V gene data show CDR1 as LGHNA and CDR2 as YNFKEQ. Here the CDR3 reads CASSQVGGEETQYF.

The V call is TRBV7-3, the J call TRBJ2-1; the D call of TRBD2 rests on TCRdb alone, since no DNA is present to check it. Germline-derived CDR1 and CDR2 are SGHTA and FQGTGA. This CDR3 has 17 residues. CDR3 residues: CASSLTGRLAGVNEQFF. Filled out from reference TRBV7-3 and TRBJ2-1, the complete variable domain reads GAGVSQTPSNKVTEKGKYVELRCDPISGHTALYWYRQSLGQGPEFLIYFQGTGAADDSGLPNDRFFAVRPEGSVSTLKIQRTERGDSAVYLCASSLTGRLAGVNEQFFGPGTRLTVL.

The chain carries TRBV5-1 and TRBJ2-5; lacking DNA, the TRBD2 call made by TCRdb goes unchecked. The CDR3 extends over 17 amino acids. The germline CDR1 and CDR2 sequences are SGHRS and YFSETQ. The CDR3 sequence: CASSLNPGLAGGETQYF.

The chain joins TRBV2 to TRBJ1-1. Germline CDR1 SNHLY, CDR2 FYNNEI. The CDR3 is 15 residues long. The chain's CDR3 is CASSVTGRALTEAFF.

The J gene is TRBJ2-2, the V gene TRBV28; no DNA is available, so the TRBD1 call from TCRdb remains unchecked. This CDR3 contains 16 residues. Per germline, CDR1 MDHEN and CDR2 SYDVKM. The chain's CDR3 is CASSLRGGRRTGELFF.

The genes are TRBV2 and TRBJ2-1. Germline values: CDR1 SNHLY, CDR2 FYNNEI. The CDR3 is 14 amino acids. CDR3 region: CASSVSKVYNEQFF.

CDR3: CASSQAARTLNYGYTF. J is TRBJ1-2 and V is TRBV4-3. CDR3 length: 16 residues. From germline, CDR1 is LGHNA and CDR2 YSLEER.

The V gene is TRBV5-1, the J gene TRBJ1-6. CDR1 SGHRS and CDR2 YFSETQ come from the germline V gene. This CDR3 is built from 15 residues. Here the CDR3 reads CASSLDSFANSPLHF. Full variable domain (outside the CDR3, taken from reference TRBV5-1 and TRBJ1-6): KAGVTQTPRYLIKTRGQQVTLSCSPISGHRSVSWYQQTPGQGLQFLFEYFSETQRNKGNFPGRFSGRQFSNSRSEMNVSTLELGDSALYLCASSLDSFANSPLHFGNGTRLTVT.

The rearrangement joins TRBV6-5 to TRBJ1-6; TCRdb returns TRBD1, unconfirmable since there is no DNA. The CDR3 has 15 residues. Germline CDR1 is MNHEY and CDR2 is SVGAGI. The CDR3: CASSYSTQGDSPLHF.

The V gene is TRBV6-1, the J gene TRBJ2-2; TCRdb names TRBD2, which stays unverified in the absence of DNA. Germline CDR1 is MNHNS and CDR2 is SASEGT. The CDR3 runs 14 residues. The CDR3: CASSRGDSTGELFF.

V and J are TRBV20-1 and TRBJ1-2; absent DNA, TCRdb's TRBD1 call cannot be checked. This CDR3 has 13 residues. Per the germline V gene, CDR1 is DFQATT and CDR2 is SNEGSKA (reference sequence). This chain's CDR3 is CSVVQDTNYGYTF.

The chain links TRBV12-3 or TRBV12-4 to TRBJ1-4. The CDR3 is 15 residues long. CDR3 region: CASSFSTPLNEKLFF.

This chain joins TRBV4-3 and TRBJ2-2. Germline CDR1 reads LGHNA; CDR2 reads YSLEER. This CDR3 contains 13 residues. CDR3: CASSQERIGELFF.

This chain uses TRBV5-1 with TRBJ2-3; no DNA is available, so the TRBD2 call from TCRdb remains unchecked. The CDR3 covers 16 residues. The germline V gene encodes CDR1 SGHRS and CDR2 YFSETQ. The CDR3 region is CASSLEVAGASDTQYF. Using reference TRBV5-1 and TRBJ2-3 for the parts outside the CDR3, the full variable domain is KAGVTQTPRYLIKTRGQQVTLSCSPISGHRSVSWYQQTPGQGLQFLFEYFSETQRNKGNFPGRFSGRQFSNSRSEMNVSTLELGDSALYLCASSLEVAGASDTQYFGPGTRLTVL.

V usage is TRBV9 and J usage is TRBJ2-1; TCRdb picks TRBD1, but there is no DNA to check that call. The CDR3 loop spans 14 amino acids. Germline V gene lookup returns CDR1 SGDLS and CDR2 YYNGEE. CDR3 loop: CASTSRPPRSPVFF. Supplemented by reference TRBV9 and TRBJ2-1, the full variable domain reads DSGVTQTPKHLITATGQRVTLRCSPRSGDLSVYWYQQSLDQGLQFLIQYYNGEERAKGNILERFSAQQFPDLHSELNLSSLELGDSALYFCASTSRPPRSPVFFGPGTRLTVL.

The chain employs TRBV7-9 and TRBJ2-2. This CDR3 has 15 amino acids. Germline-derived CDR1 and CDR2 are SEHNR and FQNEAQ (reference sequence). The CDR3 region is CACIMSGSSTGELFF.

V usage is TRBV11-2 and J usage is TRBJ2-1; with no DNA, the TCRdb D assignment of TRBD2 cannot be verified. The germline V gene has CDR1 SGHAT and CDR2 FQNNGV. This CDR3 has 13 residues. The CDR3 region is CASSGETSGEQFF. The full variable domain, with the rest looked up from reference TRBV11-2 and TRBJ2-1, is EAGVAQSPRYKIIEKRQSVAFWCNPISGHATLYWYQQILGQGPKLLIQFQNNGVVDDSQLPKDRFSAERLKGVDSTLKIQPAKLEDSAVYLCASSGETSGEQFFGPGTRLTVL.

This chain links TRBV12-3 or TRBV12-4 with TRBJ2-2; TCRdb picks TRBD1, but there is no DNA to check that call. This CDR3 region has 16 residues. The CDR3 reads CASSLWGQGTTGELFF.

The chain uses TRBV5-1 and TRBJ2-2; TCRdb selects TRBD1, and the lack of DNA leaves this call unchecked. The CDR3 sequence is 15 residues long. From germline, CDR1 is SGHRS and CDR2 YFSETQ. The CDR3 is CASSSGTGDTGELFF.

The chain couples TRBV6-1 to TRBJ1-2; no DNA is available, so the TRBD1 call from TCRdb remains unchecked. This CDR3 has 13 amino acids. Per the germline V gene, CDR1 is MNHNS and CDR2 is SASEGT. CDR3 in amino acids: CASSDSAGVGYTF.

This chain connects TRBV5-8 to TRBJ2-7. This CDR3 spans 15 amino acids. Germline V lookup: CDR1 SGHTS, CDR2 YDEGEE. CDR3 residues: CASSDRWGDSYEQYF.

This chain joins TRBV2 and TRBJ2-7; TCRdb lists TRBD1, though no DNA is available to test this call. The CDR3 totals 14 residues. From germline, CDR1 is SNHLY and CDR2 FYNNEI. This CDR3 is CASRPWDSTYEQYF. Variable domain in full (rest from reference TRBV2 and TRBJ2-7): EPEVTQTPSHQVTQMGQEVILRCVPISNHLYFYWYRQILGQKVEFLVSFYNNEISEKSEIFDDQFSVERPDGSNFTLKIRSTKLEDSAMYFCASRPWDSTYEQYFGPGTRLTVT.

CDR3 residues: CSAKARTGQETQYF. The chain links TRBV20-1 to TRBJ2-5; there is no DNA to check the TCRdb D call of TRBD1. This CDR3 comprises 14 residues. Germline V CDR1 and CDR2: DFQATT, SNEGSKA (reference sequence).

CDR3 sequence reads: CASSLGAEPYEQYF. J is TRBJ2-7 and V is TRBV19; without DNA, the TCRdb call of TRBD1 cannot be checked. The CDR3 length is 14 residues. Germline lookup yields CDR1 LNHDA and CDR2 SQIVND (reference sequence).

The chain uses TRBV7-9 and TRBJ2-2; TCRdb proposes TRBD1, but this gene call is untestable without DNA. The CDR3 is 16 residues long. Germline V gene sequence: CDR1 SEHNR, CDR2 FQNEAQ (reference sequence). This chain's CDR3 is CASSIPPSANTGELFF.

The chain couples TRBV30 to TRBJ2-7; the TCRdb D gene call, TRBD1, has no DNA to confirm it. Germline values: CDR1 GTSNPN, CDR2 SVGIG (reference sequence). This CDR3 comprises 12 residues. This CDR3 is CACAGEAYEQYF.

The chain has TRBV12-3 or TRBV12-4 and TRBJ2-7; TCRdb reports TRBD1, a call that lacks DNA to check it against. CDR3 length: 13 amino acids. CDR3 protein: CASSGQGVYEQYF.

This chain links TRBV9 with TRBJ2-1; TCRdb proposes TRBD1, but this gene call is untestable without DNA. The CDR3 runs 14 residues. CDR1 SGDLS and CDR2 YYNGEE come from the germline V gene. The CDR3 loop reads CASSVAQGGNEQFF.

V and J are TRBV5-1 and TRBJ2-3; the TCRdb call, TRBD2, lacks DNA for checking. The germline V gene encodes CDR1 SGHRS and CDR2 YFSETQ. The CDR3 consists of 18 residues. The CDR3 is CASSPGTSGSRDTDTQYF.

The chain combines TRBV20-1 with TRBJ1-5. Germline CDR1 DFQATT, CDR2 SNEGSKA (reference sequence). The CDR3 contains 15 residues. CDR3 residues: CSAREREEGNQPQHF.